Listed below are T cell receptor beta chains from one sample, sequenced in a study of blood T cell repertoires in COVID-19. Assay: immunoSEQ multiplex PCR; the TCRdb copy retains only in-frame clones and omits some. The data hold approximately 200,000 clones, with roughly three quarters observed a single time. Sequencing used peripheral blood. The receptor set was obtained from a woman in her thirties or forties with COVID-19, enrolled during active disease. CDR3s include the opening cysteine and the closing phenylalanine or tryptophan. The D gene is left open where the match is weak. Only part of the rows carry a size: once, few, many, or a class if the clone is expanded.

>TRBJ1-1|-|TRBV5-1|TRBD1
CASSLAAQGTEAFF
TGCGCCAGCAGCTTAGCAGCACAGGGGACTGAAGCTTTCTTT
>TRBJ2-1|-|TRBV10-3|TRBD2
CAISGPQGLPASYNEQFF
TGTGCCATCAGTGGCCCGCAGGGACTACCCGCTTCCTACAATGAGCAGTTCTTC
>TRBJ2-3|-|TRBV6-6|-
CASSYVQLTDTQYF
TGTGCCAGCAGTTACGTACAGCTCACAGATACGCAGTATTTT
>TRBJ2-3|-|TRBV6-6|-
CASSSEPFNTDTQYF
TGTGCCAGCAGTTCCGAGCCCTTCAACACAGATACGCAGTATTTT
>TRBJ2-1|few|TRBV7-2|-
CASSLAASSGEQFF
TGTGCCAGCAGCTTAGCGGCCAGTTCGGGGGAGCAGTTCTTC
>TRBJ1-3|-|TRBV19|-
CASSIHDRTFSGNTIYF
TGTGCCAGTAGTATTCATGACAGGACATTCTCTGGAAACACCATATATTTT
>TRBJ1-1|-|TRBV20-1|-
CRASREAFF
TGCAGGGCCTCCCGTGAAGCTTTCTTT
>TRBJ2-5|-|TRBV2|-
CASSGGLYNQETQYF
TGTGCCAGCAGTGGTGGGCTCTATAACCAAGAGACCCAGTACTTC
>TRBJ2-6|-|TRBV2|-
CASSSRAGANVLTF
TGTGCCAGCAGCTCGCGAGCTGGGGCCAACGTCCTGACTTTC
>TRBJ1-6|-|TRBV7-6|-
CASSWGGEYNSPLHF
TGTGCCAGCAGCTGGGGGGGCGAGTATAATTCACCCCTCCACTTT
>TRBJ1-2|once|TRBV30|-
CAWSRQGHGYTF
TGTGCCTGGAGTAGGCAGGGGCATGGCTACACCTTC
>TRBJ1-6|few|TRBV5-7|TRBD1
CASSPGTGCSPLHF
TGTGCCAGCAGTCCCGGGACAGGGTGTTCACCCCTCCACTTT
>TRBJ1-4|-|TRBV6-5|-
CATRADLGGNEKLFF
TGTGCCACACGAGCGGACCTCGGGGGAAATGAAAAACTGTTTTTT
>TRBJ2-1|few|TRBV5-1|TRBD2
CASREGTSSYNEQFF
TGCGCCAGCAGGGAGGGGACTAGCTCCTACAATGAGCAGTTCTTC
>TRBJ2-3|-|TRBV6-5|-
CASSYGGLTDTQYF
TGTGCCAGCAGTTACGGGGGGTTAACAGATACGCAGTATTTT
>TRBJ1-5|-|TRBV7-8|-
CASSLGARGGNQPQHF
TGTGCCAGCAGCTTAGGGGCGAGGGGGGGGAATCAGCCCCAGCATTTT
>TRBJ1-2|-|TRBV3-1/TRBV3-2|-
CASSQELLGAVGGYTF
TGTGCCAGCAGCCAAGAATTACTGGGGGCCGTGGGCGGCTACACCTTC
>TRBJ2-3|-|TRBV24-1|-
CATSDELGGTDTQYF
TGTGCCACCAGTGACGAATTGGGAGGTACAGATACGCAGTATTTT
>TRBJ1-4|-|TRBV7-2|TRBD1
CASSQGAANEKLFF
TGTGCCAGCAGCCAGGGGGCGGCTAATGAAAAACTGTTTTTT
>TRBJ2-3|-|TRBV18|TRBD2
CASSPPAGVGPDTQYF
TGTGCCAGCTCACCGCCCGCGGGAGTAGGGCCAGATACGCAGTATTTT
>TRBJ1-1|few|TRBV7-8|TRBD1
CASSMGQLGVNTEAFF
TGTGCCAGCAGCATGGGACAGTTGGGCGTGAACACTGAAGCTTTCTTT
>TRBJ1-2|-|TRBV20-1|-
CSALPGDGYTF
TGCAGTGCTCTACCAGGGGACGGCTACACCTTC
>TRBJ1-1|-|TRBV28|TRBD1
CASSFYRGLPEAFF
TGTGCCAGCAGTTTCTACAGGGGTTTACCTGAAGCTTTCTTT
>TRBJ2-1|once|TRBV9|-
CASSVQARMGGNEQFF
TGTGCCAGCAGCGTACAGGCCCGAATGGGGGGCAATGAGCAGTTCTTC
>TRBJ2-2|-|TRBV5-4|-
CASSPVKGGVGELFF
TGTGCCAGCAGCCCAGTCAAGGGGGGGGTCGGGGAGCTGTTTTTT
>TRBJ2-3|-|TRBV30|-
CAWSAGPPDTQYF
TGTGCCTGGAGTGCAGGGCCCCCAGATACGCAGTATTTT
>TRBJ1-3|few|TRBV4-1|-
CASSQDLGSGNTIYF
TGCGCCAGCAGCCAAGATCTAGGTTCAGGAAACACCATATATTTT
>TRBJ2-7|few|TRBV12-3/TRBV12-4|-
CASRPGPYEQYF
TGTGCCAGCAGACCGGGTCCTTACGAGCAGTACTTC
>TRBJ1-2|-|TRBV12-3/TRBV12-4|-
CASSRDFNYGYTF
TGTGCCAGCAGTCGGGACTTTAACTATGGCTACACCTTC
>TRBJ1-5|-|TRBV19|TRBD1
CASSDTGGGNQPQHF
TGTGCCAGTAGTGATACAGGGGGGGGTAATCAGCCCCAGCATTTT
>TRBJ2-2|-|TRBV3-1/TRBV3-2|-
CASSQDSPFRDTGELFF
TGTGCCAGCAGCCAAGATTCACCTTTCCGGGACACCGGGGAGCTGTTTTTT
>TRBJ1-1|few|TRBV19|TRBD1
CASSIVTGVRTEAFF
TGTGCCAGTAGTATCGTGACAGGGGTTCGGACTGAAGCTTTCTTT
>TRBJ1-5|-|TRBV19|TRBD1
CASSFTGGRGNQPQHF
TGTGCCAGTAGCTTTACAGGGGGCAGAGGCAATCAGCCCCAGCATTTT
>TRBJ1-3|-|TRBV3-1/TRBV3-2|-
CASSQAGVSGNTIYF
TGTGCCAGCAGCCAAGCGGGGGTCTCTGGAAACACCATATATTTT
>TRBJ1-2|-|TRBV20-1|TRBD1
CSASDRVYGYTF
TGCAGTGCTAGTGACAGGGTCTATGGCTACACCTTC
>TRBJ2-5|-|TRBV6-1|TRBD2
CASSASLSGTVQETQYF
TGTGCCAGCAGTGCCTCCCTCAGCGGGACGGTCCAAGAGACCCAGTACTTC
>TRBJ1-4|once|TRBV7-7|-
CASSLGGSGGEKLFF
TGTGCCAGCAGCTTGGGGGGGAGCGGTGGTGAAAAACTGTTTTTT
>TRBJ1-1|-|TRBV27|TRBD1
CASSLEEGAIGAFF
TGTGCCAGCAGTTTAGAGGAGGGGGCGATCGGAGCTTTCTTT
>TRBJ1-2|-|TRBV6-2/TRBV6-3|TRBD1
CASSFDRVPGYTF
TGTGCCAGCAGTTTTGACAGGGTCCCTGGCTACACCTTC
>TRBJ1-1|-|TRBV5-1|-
CASSLVGAMNTEAFF
TGCGCCAGCAGCTTGGTGGGGGCAATGAACACTGAAGCTTTCTTT
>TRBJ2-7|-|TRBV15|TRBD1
CATSSLGTGGDEQYF
TGTGCCACCAGCAGCCTAGGGACAGGGGGCGACGAGCAGTACTTC
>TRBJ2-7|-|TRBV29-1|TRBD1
CSAWGQGIYEQYF
TGCAGCGCCTGGGGACAGGGGATCTACGAGCAGTACTTC
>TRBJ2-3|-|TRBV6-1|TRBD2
CASSETSGGYTDTQYF
TGTGCCAGCAGTGAGACTAGCGGGGGGTACACAGATACGCAGTATTTT
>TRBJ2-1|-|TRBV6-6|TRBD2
CASSRLAGNKYNEQFF
TGTGCCAGCAGCCGACTAGCGGGAAATAAGTACAATGAGCAGTTCTTC
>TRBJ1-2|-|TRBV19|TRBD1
CASSTPPEMTRGRYTF
TGTGCCAGTAGTACACCACCGGAGATGACCAGGGGGAGGTACACCTTC